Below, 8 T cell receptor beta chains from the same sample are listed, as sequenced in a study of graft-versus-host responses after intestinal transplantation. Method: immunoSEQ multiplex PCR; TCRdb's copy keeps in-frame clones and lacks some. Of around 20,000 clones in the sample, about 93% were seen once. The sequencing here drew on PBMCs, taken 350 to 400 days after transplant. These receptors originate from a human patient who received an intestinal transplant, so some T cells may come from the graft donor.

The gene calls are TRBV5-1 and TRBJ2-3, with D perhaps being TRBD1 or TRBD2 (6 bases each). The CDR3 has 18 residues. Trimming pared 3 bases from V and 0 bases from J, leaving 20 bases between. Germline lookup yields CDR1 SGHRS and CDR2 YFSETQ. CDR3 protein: CASSWNGGGTSSTDTQYF. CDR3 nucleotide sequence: TGCGCCAGCAGCTGGAACGGAGGGGGGACGTCTAGCACAGATACGCAGTATTTT.

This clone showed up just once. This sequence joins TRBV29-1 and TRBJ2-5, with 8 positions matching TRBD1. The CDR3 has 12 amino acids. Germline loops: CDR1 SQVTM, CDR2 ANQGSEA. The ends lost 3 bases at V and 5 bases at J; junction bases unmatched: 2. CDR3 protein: CSVDRGRETQYF. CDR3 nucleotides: TGCAGCGTTGACAGGGGGCGGGAGACCCAGTACTTC. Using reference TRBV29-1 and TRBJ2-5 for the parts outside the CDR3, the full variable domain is SAVISQKPSRDICQRGTSLTIQCQVDSQVTMMFWYRQQPGQSLTLIATANQGSEATYESGFVIDKFPISRPNLTFSTLTVSNMSPEDSSIYLCSVDRGRETQYFGPGTRLLVL.

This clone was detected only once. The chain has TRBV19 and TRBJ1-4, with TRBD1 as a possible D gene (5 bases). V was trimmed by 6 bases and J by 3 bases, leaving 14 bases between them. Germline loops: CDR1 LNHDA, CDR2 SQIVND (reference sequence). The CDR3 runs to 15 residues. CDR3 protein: CASSPWGTPNEKLFF. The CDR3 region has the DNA TGTGCCAGTAGCCCATGGGGGACCCCTAATGAAAAACTGTTTTTT.

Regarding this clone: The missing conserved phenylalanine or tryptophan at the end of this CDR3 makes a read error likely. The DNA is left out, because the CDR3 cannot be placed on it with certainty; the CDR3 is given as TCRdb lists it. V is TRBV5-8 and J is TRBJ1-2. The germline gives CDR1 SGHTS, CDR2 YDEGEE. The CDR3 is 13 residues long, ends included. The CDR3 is CASHFHHPRKTYG.

CDR3 sequence: CASSLVDRAYTEAFF. Here the CDR3 DNA reads TGTGCCAGCAGCTTGGTAGACAGGGCATACACTGAAGCTTTCTTT. This sequence joins TRBV5-6 and TRBJ1-1; 7 bases map to TRBD1. Germline trimming cut 0 bases from V and 3 bases from J; bases unmatched to any gene: 5. The length of the CDR3 is 15 residues. From germline, CDR1 is SGHDT and CDR2 YYEEEE.

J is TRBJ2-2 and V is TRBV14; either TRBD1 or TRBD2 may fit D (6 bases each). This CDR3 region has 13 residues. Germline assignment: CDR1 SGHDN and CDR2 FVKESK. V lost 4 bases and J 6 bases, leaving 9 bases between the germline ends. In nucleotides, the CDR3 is TGTGCCAGCAGCCGGGGGGCCCCCGGGGAGCTGTTTTTT. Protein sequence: CASSRGAPGELFF.

CDR3 sequence (DNA): TGCGCCAGCAGCTTGGGGCAGGGGTATGGTTCACCCCTCCACTTT. Encoded protein: CASSLGQGYGSPLHF. The gene calls are TRBV5-1 and TRBJ1-6, with TRBD1 as a possible D gene (6 bases). The V and J ends lost 0 bases and 9 bases respectively, with 13 bases between them. CDR3 size: 15 residues. From germline, CDR1 is SGHRS and CDR2 YFSETQ.

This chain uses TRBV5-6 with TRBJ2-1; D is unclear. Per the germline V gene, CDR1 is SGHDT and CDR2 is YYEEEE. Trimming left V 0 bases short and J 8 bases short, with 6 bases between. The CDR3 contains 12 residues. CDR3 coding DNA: TGTGCCAGCAGCTTGGCCAACTATGAGCAGTTCTTC. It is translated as CASSLANYEQFF.